This T cell receptor (beta chain) is from a study of immune cell composition in non-small cell lung cancer (TCRdb year 2017). Describing the broader study: Histologic subtype was assigned using H&E plus p63, CK5, Napsin A and TTF-1 immunohistochemistry, mainly lung adenocarcinoma or squamous cell carcinoma. TCR-beta sequencing (Adaptive Biotechnologies) was performed on some 35 paired NSCLC tumour and non-adjacent lung specimens plus 26 tumour-only specimens. A few tumour specimens that had TCR-beta data belonged to rare histological subtypes and were left out of the subtype comparisons. For supplementary cohort #1, made up of nine to ten lung adenocarcinoma cases, paired tumour/lung TCR-beta sequencing was done and TIL populations were generated so that tumour reactivity could be assessed.

Concerning this clone itself: The antigen this receptor binds is unknown. There are no base qualities to consult, and no much larger clone falls within one base.

Inclusive of the bounding cysteine and phenylalanine, the CDR3 is 15 residues long. The entry retains the CDR3 DNA only, 45 bases that are in frame from base 1. Points the paper makes about the study in general: Smoking pack-years did not significantly correlate with tumour TCR-beta clonality. Across some 11 adenocarcinoma cases, TIL tumour reactivity correlated strongly with maximal tumour-associated clone frequency but not with overall clonality. The reactivity cohort contained only approximately ten cases, and the tumour-reactive clones were not shown to have sequences in common with the dominant in vivo tumour-associated clones. Nearly half of NSCLC cases had tumour-associated clones >0.5%, found in 30% to 35% of adenocarcinomas compared with around 68% of squamous carcinomas.

TCR-beta CDR3 regions were amplified from genomic DNA by a two-step multiplex PCR, with the second step adding Illumina-compatible adaptors. As a commercial immunoSEQ service, TCR-beta immunosequencing was carried out on an Illumina platform. Per the source publication's procedure: Two measures summarised the repertoires: productive clonality, and Top 10 Clones, meaning the percentage of T-cell templates coming from the ten most frequent sequences. Productive clonality had a range of 0 to 1, where 1 means a monoclonal population. Tumour-associated clones were defined as sequences comprising at least 0.1% of tumour T-cell templates but absent from matched non-adjacent lung, identified via log10 scatter plots. Two-group comparisons used Student's t-tests, stages used ANOVA, and relationships used linear regression, analysed in GraphPad Prism7 and R. The table comes from immuneACCESS by way of TCRdb, which keeps in-frame sequences with V and J called. Part of the clones is missing from these tables; in studies checked, under half for an unresolved V gene and the rest for unknown reasons. D and trimming come from the DNA, and the V and J calls and clone size come from that table. This sample gives roughly 3,000 clones in total; around 72% of them show up just once. The top ten clonotypes cover more than 15% of the sample.

Normal lung samples came from the same patient and were non-adjacent lung tissue collected as far from the tumour as possible, with a minimum distance of 3 cm. Genomic DNA was isolated with the QIAamp DNA kit from frozen aliquots of single-cell suspensions that had not been sorted. Tissues were received within 2 hours of resection and processed immediately into single-cell suspensions. Tissue was broken up mechanically, digested enzymatically with DNase I, collagenase I and hyaluronidase for 30 to 35 minutes at 37 degrees C, and then filtered and RBC-lysed. These data were likewise used in another study, on CD4 T cells in lung cancer. The second source states: In the study, blood T cells of NSCLC patients were screened for responses to candidate mutation-encoded neoepitopes, and neoantigen-specific CD4+ T-cell clones and TCRs were isolated. Tumor and non-adjacent lung tissue came from a handful of patients undergoing curative-intent resections for stage I-III non-small cell lung cancer. The patients who underwent resection had lung adenocarcinoma or squamous cell carcinoma, were aged 60 to 69 when blood was donated, and were mostly former smokers. Before blood donation, treatments including platinum chemotherapy had been received by the patients, and nivolumab or pembrolizumab had been received by some of the patients. Some blood-derived responses might be explained by in vitro priming of naive T cells or cross-reactivity rather than by memory responses to the cancer. The frequency of neoantigen-specific clonotypes in tumor resections, non-adjacent lung and cultured T-cell products was followed using TCRB deep sequencing. The kit provider's software was used to analyze TCRB sequence data, and Fisher's exact test was applied to assess tumor enrichment of clonotype templates.

This chain joins TRBV21-1 to TRBJ1-5; the DNA was not used to check the table's D call, TRBD1. TRBV21-1 is a documented pseudogene. Sequencing input: non-adjacent lung tissue. This clonotype was obtained from a human donor with non-small cell lung cancer. This receptor has the CDR3 CASSKAIQGDQPQHF. The nucleotide sequence reads TGTGCCAGCAGCAAAGCGATACAGGGGGATCAGCCCCAGCATTTT.